The rows below give T cell receptor beta chains drawn from one sample of a study of blood T cell repertoires in COVID-19. TCRdb's table, derived via immunoSEQ multiplex PCR, lists solely in-frame clones and lacks some. The sample contains around 77,000 clones, around 90% of which appear only once. Material: peripheral blood. The receptor source for this set is a woman older than 75 with active or convalescent COVID-19. Both conserved end residues are part of each CDR3. A D gene is named only where the DNA matches it firmly. Expanded clones get a size class; other rows say once, few or many, or leave the size out.

d_call | j_call | v_call | clone_size | cdr3_nt | cdr3_aa
TRBD1 | TRBJ2-5 | TRBV7-2 | few | TGTGCCAGCAGTTACCAGACAGGGTACCAAGAGACCCAGTACTTC | CASSYQTGYQETQYF
. | TRBJ1-6 | TRBV4-3 | once | TGCGCCAGCAGCCAAGATTCAGGGCGGAATTCACCCCTCCACTTT | CASSQDSGRNSPLHF
TRBD1 | TRBJ2-7 | TRBV10-3 | . | TGTGCCATCAGTGATGACAGGGGCCACGAGCAGTACTTC | CAISDDRGHEQYF
TRBD1 | TRBJ1-2 | TRBV6-5 | . | TGTGCCAGCAGTTTAGGGACAGGGAGCTACACCTTC | CASSLGTGSYTF
. | TRBJ1-4 | TRBV19 | . | TGTGCCAGTAGTAGCCGGGGGTATAATGAAAAACTGTTTTTT | CASSSRGYNEKLFF
TRBD1 | TRBJ2-7 | TRBV19 | . | TGTGCCAGTAGTATAGGGGGGACAGCGTCCTACGAGCAGTACTTC | CASSIGGTASYEQYF
TRBD2 | TRBJ2-3 | TRBV9 | once | TGTGCCAGCAGCCCGGGACTAGCGGGGGGGAGCACAGATACGCAGTATTTT | CASSPGLAGGSTDTQYF
. | TRBJ1-1 | TRBV19 | . | TGTGCCAGTTCCCCCCCGGGGATCACTGAAGCTTTCTTT | CASSPPGITEAFF
TRBD1 | TRBJ2-7 | TRBV28 | . | TGTGCCACCCGGGACAGTGGGTCGTTCTACGAGCAGTACTTC | CATRDSGSFYEQYF
. | TRBJ1-2 | TRBV7-2 | . | TGTGCCAGCAGCTTTTCCGGGACGGAGGGTTTGGGCTACACCTTC | CASSFSGTEGLGYTF
TRBD1 | TRBJ1-2 | TRBV24-1 | once | TGTGCCACCAGTGACAACCTTCCAGGGGGCGGGGATGGCTACACCTTC | CATSDNLPGGGDGYTF
. | TRBJ1-5 | TRBV28 | once | TGTGCCAGCAGTTTGAAGTTCGGAGGGTACCAGCCCCAGCATTTT | CASSLKFGGYQPQHF